Sequencing of this T cell receptor (beta chain) was carried out in a study of vaccination and CD4 T cells after COVID-19. Study-wide context: Convalescent persons amounted to six males plus four females, two of whom were Hispanic. With a range of 35 to 161, the median interval from diagnosis to drawing post-COVID samples was less than 130 days. Blood was drawn a median 72 days post second dose, range 14 to 241. Overlapping spike peptides from SARS-CoV-2, HCoV-NL63, HCoV-OC43 and HCoV-229E served to stimulate the cells.

Note on this clonotype: The antigen is undetermined.

Sequencing of DNA taken from cultured CD4+ T cells relied on the Oncomine TCR Beta short-read assay. TCRdb reanalysed the PCR reads using MiXCR and keeps one entry per CDR3 protein. The sample consists of roughly 13,000 distinct CDR3 sequences, 53% of them appearing once. The treatment was: roughly ten-day PBMC culture with coronavirus spike peptide pools or control peptides (ViraFEST assay). The V and J ends lost 0 bases and 3 bases, in that order; junction bases with no gene match: 13. The CDR3 totals 19 residues. Germline CDR1 and CDR2: MNHEY and SMNVEV (reference sequence). The sequenced sample was CD4+ T cells from blood, cultured in vitro. This TCR came from a human donor who had recovered from COVID-19. This chain uses TRBV27 with TRBJ2-5; 10 positions agree with TRBD2. CDR3: CASSLSRAASGRSKETQYF. CDR3 sequence (DNA): TGTGCCAGCAGTTTATCGCGGGCGGCTAGCGGGAGAAGTAAAGAGACCCAGTACTTC.